This T cell receptor beta chain comes out of a study of lymphopenia after photon versus proton radiotherapy. This CDR3 contains 15 residues. V was shortened by 5 bases and J by 4 bases, with 17 bases between the two germline ends. In germline, CDR1 is MDHEN, CDR2 SYDVKM. Sequencing used immunoSEQ multiplex PCR; TCRdb keeps in-frame clones, though not all of them. Here the sample spans 150,000 to 200,000 clones, 75% to 90% being singletons. Findings and caveats of the study: Proton therapy kept repertoires fairly stable, unlike photons, which gained effector/memory cells. Post-nadir TCR diversity decline inversely tracked overall survival among those who died.

For this clone: Its target is unknown.

Sequences were derived from peripheral blood, sampled from a patient treated with photon-based radiotherapy. The clonotype comes from a man aged 50 to 59 with gastric cancer. The rearrangement uses TRBV28 and TRBJ1-2; D is ambiguous. The CDR3 loop reads CASSQLSGGGYGYTF. The CDR3 nucleotides read TGTGCCAGCAGTCAACTCTCCGGCGGTGGCTATGGCTACACCTTC.